This entry lists 14 T cell receptor beta chains sequenced from one sample in a study of T cell responses to AZD1222 COVID-19 vaccine. Data came from immunoSEQ multiplex PCR; TCRdb stores just in-frame clones and leaves some out. Of about 110,000 clones detected, 88% appear once; the ten largest clones hold about 13%. Sequencing was performed on peripheral blood, taken on day 0 of MenACWY control vaccination. The receptors shown here come from an adult in good health.

The V gene is TRBV5-4, the J gene TRBJ1-2; 8 positions match TRBD1. V shed 1 base, J shed 7 bases, and the junction held 12 bases outside the gene matches. The germline V gene has CDR1 SGHNT and CDR2 YYREEE (reference sequence). The CDR3 runs 16 residues. The CDR3 nucleotides are TGTGCCAGCAGCTTGTCTCCTAAGGACAGGGTGATTGGCTACACCTTC. Protein: CASSLSPKDRVIGYTF.

V usage is TRBV7-9 and J usage is TRBJ1-2, with D possibly being TRBD1 (6 bases). This CDR3 has 16 amino acids. Trimming shortened V by 0 bases and J by 4 bases, and 15 bases separated the two germline ends. Germline CDR1 reads SEHNR; CDR2 reads FQNEAQ (reference sequence). Written as DNA, the CDR3 is TGTGCCAGCAGCTTAGCGCTGGGGGCATTTCCCTATGGCTACACCTTC. It codes for CASSLALGAFPYGYTF.

The chain uses TRBV14 and TRBJ1-6; possibly TRBD1 for D (5 bases). Trimming shortened V by 1 base and J by 6 bases, and 7 bases separated the two germline ends. Germline CDR1 and CDR2: SGHDN and FVKESK. The CDR3 runs 14 residues. CDR3 sequence: CASSQGQFNSPLHF. The CDR3 DNA is TGTGCCAGCAGCCAAGGACAGTTTAATTCACCCCTCCACTTT.

V and J are TRBV3-1 (or the pseudogene TRBV3-2) and TRBJ1-4; D not certain. The V end lost 10 bases, the J end lost 0 bases, and 9 bases lay between the germline ends. CDR1 and CDR2 (germline): LGHDT, YNNKEL (reference sequence). The CDR3 runs to 13 residues. This CDR3 is CATKDSTNEKLFF. The CDR3 nucleotides are TGTGCCACCAAGGACTCAACTAATGAAAAACTGTTTTTT.

The chain recombines TRBV18 with TRBJ2-2, with TRBD1 as a possible D gene (6 bases). This CDR3 region has 16 residues. The ends were cut back, 1 base at V and 0 bases at J, with 9 bases in the middle. Per germline, CDR1 KGHSH and CDR2 LQKENI. Here the CDR3 DNA reads TGTGCCAGCTCACCACGGGGGCTAGCGAACACCGGGGAGCTGTTTTTT. It specifies CASSPRGLANTGELFF.

This chain links TRBV18 with TRBJ1-2; D perhaps matches TRBD1 (5 bases). The CDR3 consists of 13 residues. Looked up from germline, CDR1 is KGHSH and CDR2 is LQKENI. Deletions cut 6 bases from V and 7 bases from J, with 15 bases between. Written as DNA, the CDR3 is TGTGCCAGCTCGGACCAGGGATTGGGTGGCTACACCTTC. This codes for CASSDQGLGGYTF.

The chain uses TRBV3-1 (or the pseudogene TRBV3-2) and TRBJ1-1; perhaps TRBD1 as D (6 bases). The germline gives CDR1 LGHDT, CDR2 YNNKEL (reference sequence). V was clipped by 3 bases and J by 7 bases, with 12 bases between them. CDR3 length: 13 amino acids. The DNA for the CDR3 is TGTGCCAGCAGCCAGGTAGGGGGGAGTGAAGCTTTCTTT. Protein sequence: CASSQVGGSEAFF.

The rearrangement uses TRBV7-8 and TRBJ2-6; D unclear. This CDR3 has 15 residues. CDR1 SGHVS and CDR2 FQNEAQ come from the germline V gene. Between the trimmed V and J ends, which lost 4 bases and 0 bases, there was a span of 7 bases. Written as DNA, the CDR3 is TGTGCCAGCAGCTACAGTGCCTCTGGGGCCAACGTCCTGACTTTC. This translates into CASSYSASGANVLTF. Full variable domain (rest looked up from reference TRBV7-8 and TRBJ2-6): GAGVSQSPRYKVAKRGQDVALRCDPISGHVSLFWYQQALGQGPEFLTYFQNEAQLDKSGLPSDRFFAERPEGSVSTLKIQRTQQEDSAVYLCASSYSASGANVLTFGAGSRLTVL.

This clone was detected only once. The rearrangement uses TRBV28 and TRBJ2-5; possible D gene TRBD2, 7 bases. CDR1 is MDHEN, CDR2 SYDVKM, per germline. V lost 3 bases to trimming and J lost 4 bases, with 18 bases between them. CDR3 length: 16 residues. The DNA for the CDR3 is TGTGCCAGCAGTTTGCTGACCGGGCGGGGGCGAGAGACCCAGTACTTC. Protein product: CASSLLTGRGRETQYF.

The chain joins TRBV11-3 to TRBJ2-1, with 8 nucleotides matching TRBD2. CDR3 length: 16 amino acids. The germline V gene has CDR1 SGHNT and CDR2 YENEEA. The trim removed 5 bases at V and 4 bases at J, leaving 10 bases unmatched. The CDR3 region is CASSPLGGRRYNEQFF. The CDR3 nucleotides read TGTGCCAGCAGCCCGTTAGGCGGGAGGAGATACAATGAGCAGTTCTTC.

The chain recombines TRBV29-1 with TRBJ1-1, with 10 bases fitting TRBD1. CDR1 and CDR2 from the germline V gene are SQVTM and ANQGSEA. The CDR3 sequence is 12 residues long. Trimming took 7 bases from V and 5 from J; bases not matched to a gene: 4. Written as DNA, the CDR3 is TGCAGCGCCGACAGGGGGCGAACTGAAGCTTTCTTT. It is translated as CSADRGRTEAFF.

The chain carries TRBV29-1 and TRBJ2-4; no clear D gene. V lost 4 bases and J 0 bases, leaving 7 bases between the germline ends. This CDR3 has 13 residues. From germline, CDR1 is SQVTM and CDR2 ANQGSEA. The CDR3 loop is CSVAPLAKNIQYF. CDR3 nucleotide sequence: TGCAGCGTTGCTCCTCTAGCCAAAAACATTCAGTACTTC.

This clone came up once. The gene calls are TRBV5-1 and TRBJ1-3, with a possible D match to TRBD1 (6 bases). Trimming removed 5 bases from V and 0 bases from J, with 24 bases in between. The CDR3 extends over 19 amino acids. CDR1 is SGHRS, CDR2 YFSETQ, per germline. This chain's CDR3 is CASRPLFTGTTTSGNTIYF. The CDR3 bases are TGCGCCAGCAGACCCCTCTTTACCGGGACAACTACCTCTGGAAACACCATATATTTT. The whole variable domain, filled in from reference TRBV5-1 and TRBJ1-3, reads KAGVTQTPRYLIKTRGQQVTLSCSPISGHRSVSWYQQTPGQGLQFLFEYFSETQRNKGNFPGRFSGRQFSNSRSEMNVSTLELGDSALYLCASRPLFTGTTTSGNTIYFGEGSWLTVV.

J is TRBJ2-7 and V is TRBV11-3; D is possibly TRBD1 (5 bases). The CDR3 is made up of 13 amino acids. Germline loops: CDR1 SGHNT, CDR2 YENEEA. With 3 bases removed from V and 2 bases from J, the gap between germline ends came to 8 bases. For the CDR3, the DNA is TGTGCCAGCAGCTTGGACATCACCTACGAGCAGTACTTC. Residues: CASSLDITYEQYF.